Below, one TCR beta chain is given with its context. What it recognizes is unknown. An end of the junction differs from the germline gene, which may be a read error. Sample-barcoded 5' priming and a J-beta primer mix drove a second PCR of 7 to 11 cycles. A single record per CDR3 protein comes from TCRdb applying MiXCR to the 5' RACE reads. The data show about 1.8 million distinct CDR3 sequences, roughly 49% seen once. The CDR3 consists of 16 residues. From germline, CDR1 is SGDLS and CDR2 YYNGEE. This sample was taken from a study of blood T cells in healthy people across ages. Study-wide results and caveats: No conclusive comparison of naive versus antigen-experienced cells was possible with unsorted PBMCs.

The draw of peripheral blood yielded ten milliliters from each donor. The V call is TRBV9, the J call TRBJ2-3; TRBD2 matches at 10 bases. This receptor was identified in a woman between 40 and 50 years old in good health. Sequencing was performed on blood. The CDR3 region is CAGSVRSGGAADTQYF. The CDR3 DNA follows: TGTGCCGGCAGCGTAAGGAGCGGGGGGGCTGCAGATACGCAGTATTTT.